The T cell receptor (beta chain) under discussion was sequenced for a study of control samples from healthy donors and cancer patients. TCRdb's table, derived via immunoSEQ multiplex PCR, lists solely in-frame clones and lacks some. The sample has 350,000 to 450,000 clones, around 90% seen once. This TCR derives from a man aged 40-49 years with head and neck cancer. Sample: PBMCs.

CDR3 sequence reads: CASSLGNRHTDTQYF. The DNA of the CDR3 is TGTGCCAGCAGCTTAGGGAACAGACACACAGATACGCAGTATTTT. This sequence joins TRBV7-2 and TRBJ2-3, with D unresolved. The germline V gene encodes CDR1 SGHTA and CDR2 FQGNSA. Trimming left V 1 base short and J 2 bases short, with 10 bases between. The CDR3 consists of 15 residues.